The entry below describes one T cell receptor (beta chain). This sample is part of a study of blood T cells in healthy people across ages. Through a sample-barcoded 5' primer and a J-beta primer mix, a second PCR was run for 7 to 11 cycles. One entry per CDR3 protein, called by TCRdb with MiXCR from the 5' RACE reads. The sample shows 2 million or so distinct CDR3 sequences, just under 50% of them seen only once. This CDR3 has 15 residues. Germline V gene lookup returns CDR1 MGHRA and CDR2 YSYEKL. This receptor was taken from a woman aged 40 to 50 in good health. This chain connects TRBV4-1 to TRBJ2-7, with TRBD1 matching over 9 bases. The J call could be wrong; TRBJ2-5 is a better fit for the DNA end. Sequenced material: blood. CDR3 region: CASSRPTGGAETQYF. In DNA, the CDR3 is TGCGCCAGCAGCCGCCCAACAGGGGGCGCGGAGACCCAGTACTTC.